One sample yielded the 10 T cell receptor beta chains listed below, sequenced in a study of cytomegalovirus exposure and HLA in healthy donors. Amplification used 60 Vbeta primers and 13 Jbeta primers. Measured with immunoSEQ multiplex PCR; TCRdb has only the in-frame clones, and not every one. The sample has 130,000 or so clones; approximately 85% are singletons. The sequencing sample was made of PBMCs. These receptors all stem from a woman aged 25-40 years in good health and CMV-seropositive.

The chain has TRBV9 and TRBJ2-1; 9 nucleotides align to TRBD2. The CDR3 extends over 18 amino acids. The germline CDR1 and CDR2 sequences are SGDLS and YYNGEE. J gave up 5 bases and V 4 bases, and 16 bases lay outside the gene matches. The CDR3 bases are TGTGCCAGCAGCCTCCCTGGACTAGCGAGTGAGGGCGACAATGAGCAGTTCTTC. As protein: CASSLPGLASEGDNEQFF.

The chain uses TRBV6-5 and TRBJ1-2; TRBD1 matches 9 bases. V lost 5 bases and J lost 7; bases outside the gene matches: 8. The CDR3 spans 14 residues. CDR1 is MNHEY, CDR2 SVGAGI, per germline. CDR3: CASSEWVTGGGYTF. The CDR3 DNA reads as TGTGCCAGCAGTGAATGGGTGACAGGGGGTGGCTACACCTTC.

This chain connects TRBV7-2 to TRBJ2-5; a possible D gene is TRBD1 (5 bases). CDR1 is SGHTA, CDR2 FQGNSA, per germline. The germline V and J ends were trimmed by 3 bases and 7 bases, with 21 bases remaining between them. The CDR3 sequence is 16 residues long. The CDR3 nucleotides read TGTGCCAGCAGCTTCCAATCTACCTCGGTAGGGGTGACCCAGTACTTC. It codes for CASSFQSTSVGVTQYF.

This clone occurred once. The rearrangement joins TRBV19 to TRBJ1-5; TRBD1 is a possible D gene (6 bases). The V and J ends lost 8 bases and 4 bases respectively, with 18 bases between them. This CDR3 comprises 15 residues. Germline V gene sequence: CDR1 LNHDA, CDR2 SQIVND (reference sequence). In DNA, the CDR3 is TGTGCCAGTCTTCCTGCCCTGGGGGCAAATCAGCCCCAGCATTTT. This gives the protein CASLPALGANQPQHF.

This clone was detected only a few times. The rearrangement joins TRBV28 to TRBJ1-2; tentative D call: TRBD1 (6 bases). Trimming removed 8 bases at V and 4 bases at J, with 17 bases between. There are 14 residues in the CDR3. The germline V gene has CDR1 MDHEN and CDR2 SYDVKM. Here the CDR3 DNA reads TGTGCCAGCGGACCGGGACAACGGGGCTATGGCTACACCTTC. It specifies CASGPGQRGYGYTF.

This clone appeared a few times. The gene calls are TRBV6-1 and TRBJ2-5; a possible D gene is TRBD2 (7 bases). The CDR3 contains 15 residues. Germline V gene lookup returns CDR1 MNHNS and CDR2 SASEGT. V lost 8 bases and J lost 5, with 21 bases in between. The CDR3 DNA is TGTGCCAGCGCCTGGGGGGGGCAATATGGGGAGACCCAGTACTTC. This translates into CASAWGGQYGETQYF.

This clone was counted between two and nine times. The chain links TRBV10-3 to TRBJ1-1; unclear D gene. This CDR3 spans 15 amino acids. Deletions cut 0 bases from V and 0 bases from J, with 8 bases between. Germline V gene lookup returns CDR1 ENHRY and CDR2 SYGVKD. The CDR3 DNA sequence: TGTGCCATCAGTGAGTCGGAACAGATGAACACTGAAGCTTTCTTT. Residues: CAISESEQMNTEAFF.

The chain couples TRBV5-4 to TRBJ2-7; TRBD1 agrees at 9 bases. Germline trimming cut 1 base from V and 2 bases from J; bases unmatched to any gene: 7. The length of the CDR3 is 16 residues. CDR1 and CDR2 from the germline V gene are SGHNT and YYREEE (reference sequence). CDR3 sequence: CASSLRSGQGPYEQYF. CDR3 bases: TGTGCCAGCAGCTTGAGGTCGGGACAGGGACCCTACGAGCAGTACTTC.

The chain joins TRBV7-9 to TRBJ2-5; 8 nucleotides line up with TRBD2. Germline values: CDR1 SEHNR, CDR2 FQNEAQ (reference sequence). The CDR3 totals 17 residues. V lost 1 base and J lost 5; bases outside the gene matches: 12. The DNA of the CDR3 is TGTGCCAGCAGCTTAGTCGGCGGCGGGGGGAGGATGGAGACCCAGTACTTC. Its translation is CASSLVGGGGRMETQYF.

This sequence joins TRBV18 and TRBJ1-3, with a possible D match to TRBD1 (5 bases). CDR3 length equals 17 residues. CDR1 is KGHSH and CDR2 is LQKENI in the germline V gene. With 2 bases removed from V and 0 bases from J, the gap between germline ends came to 14 bases. The CDR3: CASSPVLQGYSGNTIYF. The CDR3 DNA reads as TGTGCCAGCTCACCAGTACTTCAGGGATACTCTGGAAACACCATATATTTT.